This T cell receptor beta chain originates from a study of siplizumab effects on memory and regulatory T cells. Only in-frame clones appear in the TCRdb table, and some are missing; sequencing was by immunoSEQ multiplex PCR. This sample has some 110,000 clones, with 94% found just once. The clonotype was recovered from a human donor in good health. The sequenced material came from non-Treg CD4+ T cells sorted from blood.

The CDR3 is CASSGDRPLGETQYF. As DNA, the CDR3 is TGTGCCAGTAGTGGGGACAGGCCCCTGGGAGAGACCCAGTACTTC. This sequence joins TRBV19 and TRBJ2-5; 8 nucleotides align to TRBD1. Trimming cost V 5 bases and J 4 bases; bases outside gene matches: 9. This CDR3 comprises 15 residues. Germline values: CDR1 LNHDA, CDR2 SQIVND (reference sequence).